This T cell receptor (beta chain) originates from a study of T-cell memory formation after mild COVID-19. Whole-study results and caveats: Day 15 to 85 contracting clones showed balanced CD4/CD8; day 15 to 37 expanders favored CD4+.

Concerning this clonotype itself: The antigen remains undetermined.

In germline, CDR1 is LGHNA, CDR2 YSLEER. Trimming stripped 0 bases from V and 5 bases from J, with 13 bases between. The CDR3 covers 15 residues. TCR alpha and TCR beta cDNA libraries carrying sample barcodes and UMIs came from 5'RACE with constant-segment primers. MiXCR was run by TCRdb on the 5' RACE reads, yielding one entry per CDR3 protein. The sample has 430,000 or so distinct CDR3 sequences, around 25% seen once; the top ten hold under 15%. The sample consisted of PBMCs or a T cell subset sorted from them (not recorded which). This sequence joins TRBV4-3 and TRBJ1-2; D might be TRBD1 (5 bases). The clonotype originates from an adult woman who had mild COVID-19 (a few samples of this study predate the infection). Cell type and time point are not known. CDR3 bases: TGCGCCAGCAGCCAAGATACCAGGGCGGGGTATGGCTACACCTTC. This encodes CASSQDTRAGYGYTF.